This record concerns one TCR beta chain sequence. It has no known antigen specificity. It has no much larger one-base neighbor in the sample; base qualities were not kept. Per the publication, the time point label means: newly diagnosed GD, antithyroid drugs for less than 3 months. For both TCR sequencing and RNA sequencing, RNA was extracted from PBMCs in TRIzol. Graves' disease was diagnosed according to American Thyroid Association guidelines. The patients came from an endocrinology department in Xi'an, China. From each patient, roughly 9 milliliters of peripheral blood was collected into an EDTA anticoagulant tube. Ficoll Paque Plus density gradient separation was used to isolate PBMCs, and no further T cell sorting was done. An Agilent 2100 Bioanalyzer and agarose gel were used to assess RNA quality, and a NanoDrop 2000 was used to measure RNA concentration. This sample is part of a study of regulatory T cells in long-lasting Graves disease (dated by TCRdb to about 2021). Background for the entire study: Patients with newly diagnosed Graves' disease had been on antithyroid drugs for under 3 months. Patients with persistent Graves' disease were compared with patients with newly diagnosed Graves' disease using TCR sequencing and RNA sequencing of peripheral blood. The study took place in China and was registered as a clinical trial. TCR sequencing covered some 13 persistent and 20 newly diagnosed Graves' disease patients, 33 samples in total. What the work shows at the level of the full study, not this receptor alone: Patients with persistent disease shared more public clonotypes (about 3,000) than newly diagnosed patients did (about 1,000). Only the TCR beta chain was sequenced and analyzed. Persistent disease showed preferential use of TRBV28, TRBJ1-2 and TRBJ2-5, whereas newly diagnosed disease favored TRBV20-1 and TRBJ2-1. Because the primary lesion, thyroid tissue, could not be accessed, the study looked at peripheral blood alone. The authors acknowledged the small sample size as a limitation that may reduce accuracy. Lower TCR Shannon entropy and fewer highly expanded clones were observed in persistent Graves' disease patients than in newly diagnosed patients, which suggested clonal expansion.

The library relied on multiplex PCR. The data were produced on an Illumina HiSeq 4000. iRepertoire HTBI primers and Arm-PCR amplification of CDR3 regions were used to construct TCR beta libraries. Before sequencing, the PCR products went through gel purification. The study's processing was this. Gene usage analysis of CDR3 amino acid clonotypes used the 62 TRBV and around 14 TRBJ segments found across samples. COPE and FqMerger were used to merge the filtered high-quality paired reads into contigs. BLAST was used to align contigs to IMGT TRBV, TRBD and TRBJ reference genes, and CDR3 was defined according to IMGT. Any clonotype with a frequency above 0.1% was counted as a highly expanded clone. Repertoire diversity was measured by Shannon entropy, and V-J evenness by the Gini coefficient. A clonotype found in more than one individual was treated as public. TCRdb reworked the public reads: Q25 trimming with fastp, MiXCR clone assembly, productive beta chains retained. Merged by CDR3 protein, the rows form single entries marked with the most common genes and DNA. TCRdb assigned the V and J calls; the authors' analysis was not used. This sample lists roughly 380,000 distinct CDR3 sequences; around 16% were detected once. The ten largest clones take up about 24% of the sample.

Counted from cysteine to phenylalanine, this CDR3 has 15 amino acids. Only CDR3 DNA remains: 45 bases, in frame from the first base. The V end gives up 3 bases and the J end 6 bases, leaving 10 bases in the junction not matched to a gene. Taken from the germline V gene, the CDR1 and CDR2 loops are KGHSH and LQKENI. The sample consisted of peripheral blood mononuclear cells (PBMCs), taken at new diagnosis, from a patient treated with antithyroid drugs. The rearrangement joined TRBV18 to TRBJ1-1; 7 central nucleotides agree with TRBD1. The source is a female donor with Graves disease. This receptor has the CDR3 CASSPSSDRDAEAFF. In nucleotides, the sequence is TGTGCCAGCTCACCTTCGAGCGACAGGGACGCTGAAGCTTTCTTT.